This T cell receptor beta chain came from a study of CD4 T cells in relation to SARS-CoV-2 and coronaviruses (dated by TCRdb to about 2021). Some background on the complete study: In the ViraFEST assay, PBMCs were grown with antigen for approximately 10 days, and TCR beta CDR3s were then sequenced to identify antigen-specific clonal expansions. At the level of individual TCR clonotypes, the study measured memory CD4+ T cell crossreactivity between SARS-CoV-2 spike protein and common cold coronavirus spike proteins. The full convalescent cohort of over 10 patients had a median age of roughly 38 years, ranging from about 20 to 75 years. A different, Illumina-based TCR-beta assay was used to sequence expansion assays from other donors in the study. The Adaptive Biotechnologies TCR-sequencing kit was used to sequence samples from three pre-COVID donors and the naive versus memory experiments, while other data came from Illumina-based sequencing. Of the 12 convalescent patients, 8 were male and 4 were female, and two of the subjects were Hispanic. Using patient-derived lymphoblastoid cell lines, the shared crossreactive spike epitopes were mapped to their HLA restriction.

Here is what the overall study found, with its caveats: Around two thirds of donors had memory CD4+ clonotypes that crossrecognized SARS-CoV-2 and at least one common cold coronavirus spike. No donor contributed both pre-pandemic and post-infection samples, which limited tracing the source of pre-existing responses. Because the crossreactivity analysis focused on spike protein, crossreactivity against other viral proteins was not assessed. Significantly weaker SARS-CoV-2-driven expansion was shown by crossreactive clones than by monoreactive clones, consistent with antigenic imprinting. Naive versus memory sequencing indicated that memory recall responses, rather than primary responses primed during culture, are detected by the assay. The study was limited by small numbers of patients and tested TCRs.

From a lookup of the germline V gene (reference sequence), CDR1 and CDR2 are LGHDT and YNNKEL. The junction carries 9 bases between V and J, which are trimmed by 6 bases and 4 bases respectively. The CDR3 sequence holds 12 residues, the cysteine and phenylalanine included. The DNA shown is the 36-base CDR3, in frame from base 1. Naive and memory CD4+ T cells were separated from cryopreserved PBMCs through CD4 enrichment, which was followed by EasySep naive CD4+ T cell enrichment. Sorted naive or memory CD4+ T cells (about 97,000) were grown at a 1:1 ratio with T cell-depleted PBMCs and CEF peptides for 10 days. Each peptide culture condition was generally run in triplicate replicate wells. Ficoll-Paque PLUS gradient centrifugation was used to isolate PBMCs from leukapheresis product or whole blood. PBMCs were either cryopreserved at -140 degrees C or used fresh in the expansion assay. The QIAamp Micro DNA Kit was used to extract genomic DNA from the CD4+ T cells.

CEF-cultured naive and memory CD4+ T cell DNA received survey-level immunoSEQ TCR-beta sequencing. The paper's data handling went like this. During preprocessing, nonproductive sequences were removed, along with CDR3s that did not begin with C, did not end with F or W, or were shorter than 7 amino acids. The MANAFEST web app was used to call antigen-specific clonotypes on the basis of expansion compared with the reference and with other culture wells. A clone was considered positive if significant expansion relative to the reference culture was observed in 2 of 3 replicate wells at an FDR below 0.05. Positive clones also required significant expansion versus all other tandem wells and an odds ratio above 5. Cultured and uncultured naive and memory CD4+ repertoires were searched for CDR3s previously identified as spike- and CEF-reactive. Pairwise Levenshtein distance, computed with the stringdist R package after three terminal residues were trimmed from each end, was used as the measure of CDR3 homology. The table comes from immuneACCESS by way of TCRdb, which keeps in-frame sequences with V and J called. Part of the clones is missing from these tables; in studies checked, under half for an unresolved V gene and the rest for unknown reasons. V and J calls and clone size follow that table, whereas D and trimming were derived from the DNA. This sample comprises about 37,000 clones, approximately 82% of them detected only once. 3.5% to 5% of the sample is held by the ten biggest clonotypes.

As to this clone: Its antigen remains undetermined. No base qualities exist here, and no much larger clone lies one base off it.

This TCR was sampled from an adult with COVID-19. What was sequenced was naive CD4+ T cells from PBMCs, cultured in vitro. The cell subset or site label, as the study defines it: naive CD4+ T cells isolated by negative enrichment. This chain joins TRBV3-1 (or the pseudogene TRBV3-2) to TRBJ1-1, with an unclear D gene assignment. The DNA sequence is as follows: TGTGCCAGCAGTAACACAGCCACTGAAGCTTTCTTT. The encoded protein is CASSNTATEAFF.